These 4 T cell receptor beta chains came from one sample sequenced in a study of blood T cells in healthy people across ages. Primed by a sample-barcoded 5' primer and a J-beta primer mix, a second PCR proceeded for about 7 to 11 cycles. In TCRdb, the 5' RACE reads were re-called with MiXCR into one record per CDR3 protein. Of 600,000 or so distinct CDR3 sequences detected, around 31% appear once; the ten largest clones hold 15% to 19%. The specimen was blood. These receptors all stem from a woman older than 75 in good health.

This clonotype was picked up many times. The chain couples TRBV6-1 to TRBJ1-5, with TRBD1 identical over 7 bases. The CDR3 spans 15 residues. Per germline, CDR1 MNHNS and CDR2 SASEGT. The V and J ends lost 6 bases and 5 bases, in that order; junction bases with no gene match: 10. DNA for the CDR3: TGTGCCAGCAGCCCTAAGGTACAGGGGTATCAGCCCCAGCATTTT. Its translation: CASSPKVQGYQPQHF.

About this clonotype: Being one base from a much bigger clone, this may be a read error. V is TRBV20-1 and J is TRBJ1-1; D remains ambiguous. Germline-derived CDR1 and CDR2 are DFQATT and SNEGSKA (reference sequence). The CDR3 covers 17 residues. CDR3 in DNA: TGCAGTGCTGGAGATTGGCCGAACAATCTGGTGAACACTGAAGCTTTCTTT. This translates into CSAGDWPNNLVNTEAFF.

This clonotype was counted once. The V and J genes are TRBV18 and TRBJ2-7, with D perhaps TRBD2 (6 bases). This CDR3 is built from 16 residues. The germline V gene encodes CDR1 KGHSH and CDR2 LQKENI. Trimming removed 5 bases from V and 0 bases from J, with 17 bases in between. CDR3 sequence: CASSSPRERNSYEQYF. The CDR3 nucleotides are TGTGCCAGCTCATCCCCCCGGGAGAGGAACTCCTACGAGCAGTACTTC.

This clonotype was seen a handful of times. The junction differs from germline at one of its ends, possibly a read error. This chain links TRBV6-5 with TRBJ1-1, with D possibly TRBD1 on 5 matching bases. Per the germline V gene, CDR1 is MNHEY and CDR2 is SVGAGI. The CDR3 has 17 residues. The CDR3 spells CVSSTAGGISLITEAFF. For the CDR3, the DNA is TGTGTCAGCAGTACTGCCGGGGGGATTAGCTTGATCACTGAAGCTTTCTTT.